What follows are 4 T cell receptor beta chains derived from one specimen sequenced in a study of blood T cells in healthy people across ages. Together with a sample-barcoded 5' primer, a J-beta primer mix was included in a second PCR lasting about 6 to 12 cycles. MiXCR, run by TCRdb on the 5' RACE reads, gives a single entry per CDR3 protein. This sample yields nearly 1 million distinct CDR3 sequences, of which roughly 47% are seen a single time; about a fifth belongs to the top ten. Sample: blood. These receptors all stem from a woman aged 60-75 years in good health.

CDR3 sequence reads: CASSLAGASMGEQFF. The CDR3 DNA is TGTGCCAGCAGTTTAGCGGGAGCCTCTATGGGTGAGCAGTTCTTC. The chain joins TRBV25-1 to TRBJ2-1; 9 bases agree with TRBD2. CDR3 length: 15 amino acids. The germline V gene encodes CDR1 MGHDK and CDR2 SYGVNS. J was trimmed by 9 bases and V by 5 bases; bases with no gene match: 11.

The CDR3 region is CASSVTSGIGDTQYF. The CDR3 bases are TGTGCCAGCAGCGTCACTAGCGGGATAGGTGATACGCAGTATTTT. The chain has TRBV9 and TRBJ2-3; 10 nucleotides line up with TRBD2. This CDR3 is 15 amino acids long. V shed 2 bases, J shed 6 bases, and the junction held 6 bases outside the gene matches. Germline assignment: CDR1 SGDLS and CDR2 YYNGEE.

This clonotype came up a few times. The gene calls are TRBV3-1 and TRBJ1-5; D gene ambiguous. Trimming removed 5 bases from V and 0 bases from J, with 11 bases in between. Germline CDR1 is LGHDT and CDR2 is YNNKEL (reference sequence). The CDR3 covers 15 residues. The CDR3 nucleotides are TGTGCCAGCAGCTCCGGGAGAAATAGCAATCAGCCCCAGCATTTT. As protein: CASSSGRNSNQPQHF.

V usage is TRBV12-3 or TRBV12-4 and J usage is TRBJ1-2; D remains ambiguous. V gave up 3 bases and J gave up 8 bases, with 19 bases separating them. The length of the CDR3 is 15 residues. DNA of the CDR3: TGTGCCAGCAGTTTTTCTCCGCGGTCTACCTCGGGCTACACCTTC. Translating it yields CASSFSPRSTSGYTF.